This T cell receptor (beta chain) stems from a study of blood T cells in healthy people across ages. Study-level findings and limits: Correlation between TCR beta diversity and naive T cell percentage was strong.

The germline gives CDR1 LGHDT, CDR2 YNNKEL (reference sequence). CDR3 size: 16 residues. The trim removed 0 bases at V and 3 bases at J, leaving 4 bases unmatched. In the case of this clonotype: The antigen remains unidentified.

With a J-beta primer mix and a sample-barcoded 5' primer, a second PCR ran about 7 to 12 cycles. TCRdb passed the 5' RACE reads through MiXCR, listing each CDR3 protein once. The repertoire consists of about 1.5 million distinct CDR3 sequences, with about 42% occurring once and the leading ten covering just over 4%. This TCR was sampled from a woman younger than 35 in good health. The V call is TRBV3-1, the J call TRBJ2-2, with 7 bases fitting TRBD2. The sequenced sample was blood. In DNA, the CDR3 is TGTGCCAGCAGCCAAGATGTGGCGGGAGACACCGGGGAGCTGTTTTTT. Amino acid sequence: CASSQDVAGDTGELFF.